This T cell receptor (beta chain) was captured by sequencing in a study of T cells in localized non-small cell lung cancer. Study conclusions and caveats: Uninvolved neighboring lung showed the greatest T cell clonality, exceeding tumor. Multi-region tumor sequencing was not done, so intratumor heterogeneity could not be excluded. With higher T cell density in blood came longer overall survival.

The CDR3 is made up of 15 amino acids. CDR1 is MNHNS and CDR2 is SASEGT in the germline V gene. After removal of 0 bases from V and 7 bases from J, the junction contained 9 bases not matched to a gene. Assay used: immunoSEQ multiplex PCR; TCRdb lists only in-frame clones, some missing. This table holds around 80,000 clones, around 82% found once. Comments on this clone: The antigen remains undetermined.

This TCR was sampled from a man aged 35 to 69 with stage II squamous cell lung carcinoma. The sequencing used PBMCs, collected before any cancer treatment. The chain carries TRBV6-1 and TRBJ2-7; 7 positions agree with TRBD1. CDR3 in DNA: TGTGCCAGCAGTGAAGCAGGGGGCCCTCTAGGGGAGCAGTACTTC. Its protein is CASSEAGGPLGEQYF.